This entry describes one T cell receptor (beta chain). The sample comes from a study of blood T cell repertoires in COVID-19. The ends lost 4 bases at V and 3 bases at J; junction bases unmatched: 4. The CDR3 runs 14 residues. Germline values: CDR1 SGHKS, CDR2 YYEKEE (reference sequence). Libraries were prepared by immunoSEQ multiplex PCR; TCRdb keeps only in-frame clonotypes and omits some of them. Counted here are 45,000 to 55,000 clones, more than 65% occurring once; the ten biggest clones make up about 8.1%. This rearrangement joins TRBV5-5 to TRBJ1-5; 7 bases fit TRBD1. The sequence came from a woman between 65 and 79 years old with acute or convalescent COVID-19. Input material: peripheral blood. Written as DNA, the CDR3 is TGTGCCAGCAGCGCCGGGACAGCCAATCAGCCCCAGCATTTT. Amino acid sequence: CASSAGTANQPQHF. Drawing the rest from reference TRBV5-5 and TRBJ1-5, the complete variable domain is DAGVTQSPTHLIKTRGQQVTLRCSPISGHKSVSWYQQVLGQGPQFIFQYYEKEERGRGNFPDRFSARQFPNYSSELNVNALLLGDSALYLCASSAGTANQPQHFGDGTRLSIL.